This T cell receptor (beta chain) is drawn from a study of cytomegalovirus exposure and HLA in healthy donors. The study, taken as a whole, reports: In an earlier analysis, most TCR beta V segments were productive about 87% or about 30% of the time. In a later analysis, donors in an Asian-associated ancestry cluster reportedly had fewer N-insertions in productive TCRs than the cohort mean. A later analysis linked a missense DCLRE1C variant to TCR beta V- and J-gene trimming.

A note on this clone: The antigen is not known.

The germline CDR1 and CDR2 sequences are SGDLS and YYNGEE. The CDR3 is 16 residues long. Trimming shortened V by 0 bases and J by 4 bases, and 14 bases separated the two germline ends. Researchers ran the PCR with 60 Vbeta and 13 Jbeta primers. Profiled with immunoSEQ multiplex PCR; TCRdb holds only in-frame clones, not every one. Found here are approximately 190,000 clones, roughly 77% of them singletons; the top ten hold about 3%. The chain combines TRBV9 with TRBJ1-3; tentative D call: TRBD1 (5 bases). Sequenced sample: PBMCs. The clonotype was recovered from a man aged 40-55 years in good health and CMV-seropositive. CDR3 in amino acids: CASSVGVGGFGNTIYF. In DNA, the CDR3 is TGTGCCAGCAGCGTAGGGGTGGGGGGTTTCGGAAACACCATATATTTT. Using reference TRBV9 and TRBJ1-3 for the parts outside the CDR3, the full variable domain is DSGVTQTPKHLITATGQRVTLRCSPRSGDLSVYWYQQSLDQGLQFLIQYYNGEERAKGNILERFSAQQFPDLHSELNLSSLELGDSALYFCASSVGVGGFGNTIYFGEGSWLTVV.